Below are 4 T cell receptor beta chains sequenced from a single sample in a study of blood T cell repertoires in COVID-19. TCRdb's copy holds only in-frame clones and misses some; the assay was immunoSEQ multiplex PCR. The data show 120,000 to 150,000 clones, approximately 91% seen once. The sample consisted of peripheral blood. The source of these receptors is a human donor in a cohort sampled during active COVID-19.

CDR3 bases: TGTGCCAGCAGCTTCACTAGCGGGGGCTCCTACAATGAGCAGTTCTTC. Translated: CASSFTSGGSYNEQFF. V gene TRBV5-4 combines with J gene TRBJ2-1, with 11 positions matching TRBD2. The CDR3 covers 16 residues. The trim removed 2 bases at V and 0 bases at J, leaving 1 base unmatched. The germline V gene has CDR1 SGHNT and CDR2 YYREEE (reference sequence).

The CDR3: CASSLNPQQPQHF. CDR3 sequence (DNA): TGTGCCAGCAGCTTAAACCCACAGCAGCCCCAGCATTTT. The rearrangement joins TRBV11-2 to TRBJ1-5; D is unresolved. Deletions cut 2 bases from V and 7 bases from J, with 9 bases between. The germline CDR1 and CDR2 sequences are SGHAT and FQNNGV. CDR3 length equals 13 residues.

In DNA, the CDR3 is TGCAGCGTTGAAGCTGGCACAGATACGCAGTATTTT. This gives the protein CSVEAGTDTQYF. The chain uses TRBV29-1 and TRBJ2-3; D is uncertain. The CDR3 is made up of 12 amino acids. Per germline, CDR1 SQVTM and CDR2 ANQGSEA. V was shortened by 1 base and J by 1 base, with 3 bases between the two germline ends.

The CDR3 protein is CASSLEVGSSYNEQFF. In nucleotides, the CDR3 is TGTGCCAGCAGCTTAGAGGTCGGGAGCTCCTACAATGAGCAGTTCTTC. V gene TRBV7-9 combines with J gene TRBJ2-1, with D possibly being TRBD2 (6 bases). Trimming took off 1 base at V and 0 bases at J, with 10 bases between the two ends. The CDR3 totals 16 residues. Germline V gives CDR1 SEHNR, CDR2 FQNEAQ (reference sequence).